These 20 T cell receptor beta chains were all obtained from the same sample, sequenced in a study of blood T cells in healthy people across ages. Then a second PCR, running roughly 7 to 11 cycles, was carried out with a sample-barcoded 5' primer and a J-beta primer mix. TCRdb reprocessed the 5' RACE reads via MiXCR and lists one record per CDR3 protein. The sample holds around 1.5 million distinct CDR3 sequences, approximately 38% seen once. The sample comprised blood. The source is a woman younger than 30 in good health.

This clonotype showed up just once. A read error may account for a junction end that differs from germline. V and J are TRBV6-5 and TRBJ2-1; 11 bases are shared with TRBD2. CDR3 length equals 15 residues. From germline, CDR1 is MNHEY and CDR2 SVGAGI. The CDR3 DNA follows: TGTGCCGGCAGCCGGGGACTAGCGGCTGACAATGAGCAGTTCTTC. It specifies CAGSRGLAADNEQFF.

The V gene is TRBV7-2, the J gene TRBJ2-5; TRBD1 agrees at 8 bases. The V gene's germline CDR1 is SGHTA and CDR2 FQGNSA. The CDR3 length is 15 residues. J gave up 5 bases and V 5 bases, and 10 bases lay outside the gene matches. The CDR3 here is CASSQRTGTRETQYF. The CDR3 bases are TGTGCCAGCAGCCAGAGGACAGGGACCCGGGAGACCCAGTACTTC.

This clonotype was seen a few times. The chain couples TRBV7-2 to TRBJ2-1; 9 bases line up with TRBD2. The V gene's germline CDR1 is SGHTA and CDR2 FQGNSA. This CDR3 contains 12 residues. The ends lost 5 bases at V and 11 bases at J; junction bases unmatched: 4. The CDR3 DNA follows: TGTGCCAGCAGCCCCGGACTAGCGAAGCAGTTCTTC. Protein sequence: CASSPGLAKQFF.

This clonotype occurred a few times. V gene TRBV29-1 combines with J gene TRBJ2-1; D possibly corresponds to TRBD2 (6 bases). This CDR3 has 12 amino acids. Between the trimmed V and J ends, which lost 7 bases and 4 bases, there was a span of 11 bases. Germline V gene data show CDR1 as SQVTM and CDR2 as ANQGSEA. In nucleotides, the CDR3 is TGCAGCGGCGGGACGGATTACAATGAGCAGTTCTTC. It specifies CSGGTDYNEQFF.

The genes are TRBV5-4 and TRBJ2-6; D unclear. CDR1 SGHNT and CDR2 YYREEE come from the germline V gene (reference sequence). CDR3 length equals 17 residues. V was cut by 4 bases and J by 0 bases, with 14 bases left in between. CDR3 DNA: TGTGCCAGCAGCCAAAAACTGGACGGCTCTGGGGCCAACGTCCTGACTTTC. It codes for CASSQKLDGSGANVLTF.

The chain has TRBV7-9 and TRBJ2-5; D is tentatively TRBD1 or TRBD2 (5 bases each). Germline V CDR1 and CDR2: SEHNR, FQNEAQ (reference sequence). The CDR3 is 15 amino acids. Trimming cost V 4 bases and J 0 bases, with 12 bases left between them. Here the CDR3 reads CASSSYGGYQETQYF. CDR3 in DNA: TGTGCCAGCAGCTCATATGGGGGTTACCAAGAGACCCAGTACTTC.

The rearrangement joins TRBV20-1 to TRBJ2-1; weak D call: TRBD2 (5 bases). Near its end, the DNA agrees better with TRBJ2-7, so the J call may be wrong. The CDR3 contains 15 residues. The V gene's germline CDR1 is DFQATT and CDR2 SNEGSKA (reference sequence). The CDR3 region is CSAPRARSSYNEQYF. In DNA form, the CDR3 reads TGCAGTGCCCCGAGGGCAAGAAGCTCCTACAATGAGCAGTACTTC.

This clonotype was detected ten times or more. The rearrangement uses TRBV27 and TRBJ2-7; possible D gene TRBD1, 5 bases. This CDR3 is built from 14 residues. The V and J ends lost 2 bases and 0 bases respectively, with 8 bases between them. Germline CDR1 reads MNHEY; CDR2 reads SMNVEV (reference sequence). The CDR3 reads CASSLGASSYEQYF. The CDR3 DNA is TGTGCCAGCAGTTTAGGGGCCTCCTCCTACGAGCAGTACTTC.

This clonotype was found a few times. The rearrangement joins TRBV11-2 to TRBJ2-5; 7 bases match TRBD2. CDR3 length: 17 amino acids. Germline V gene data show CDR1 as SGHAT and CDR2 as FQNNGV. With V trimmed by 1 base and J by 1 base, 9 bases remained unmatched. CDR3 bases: TGTGCCAGCAGCTTAGTGGGGACGGGAGGACCCCAAGAGACCCAGTACTTC. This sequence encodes CASSLVGTGGPQETQYF. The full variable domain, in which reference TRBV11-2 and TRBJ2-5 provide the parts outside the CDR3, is EAGVAQSPRYKIIEKRQSVAFWCNPISGHATLYWYQQILGQGPKLLIQFQNNGVVDDSQLPKDRFSAERLKGVDSTLKIQPAKLEDSAVYLCASSLVGTGGPQETQYFGPGTRLLVL.

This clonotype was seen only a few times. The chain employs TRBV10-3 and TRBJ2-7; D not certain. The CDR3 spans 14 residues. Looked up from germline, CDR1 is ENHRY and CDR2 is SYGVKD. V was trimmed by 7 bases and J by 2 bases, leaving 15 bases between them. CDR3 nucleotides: TGTGCCATCAAGTTCGACCAAAGGACCTACGAGCAGTACTTC. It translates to CAIKFDQRTYEQYF.

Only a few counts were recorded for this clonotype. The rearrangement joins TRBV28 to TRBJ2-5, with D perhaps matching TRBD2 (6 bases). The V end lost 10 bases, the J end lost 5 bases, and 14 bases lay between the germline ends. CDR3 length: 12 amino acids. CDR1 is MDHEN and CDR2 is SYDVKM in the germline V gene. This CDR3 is CATRGGLETQYF. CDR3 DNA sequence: TGTGCCACCCGAGGAGGGCTCGAGACCCAGTACTTC. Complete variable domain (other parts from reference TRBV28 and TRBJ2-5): DVKVTQSSRYLVKRTGEKVFLECVQDMDHENMFWYRQDPGLGLRLIYFSYDVKMKEKGDIPEGYSVSREKKERFSLILESASTNQTSMYLCATRGGLETQYFGPGTRLLVL.

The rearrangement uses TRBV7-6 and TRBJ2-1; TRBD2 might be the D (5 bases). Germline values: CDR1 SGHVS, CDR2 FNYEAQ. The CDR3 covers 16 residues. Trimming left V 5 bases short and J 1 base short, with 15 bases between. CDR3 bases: TGTGCCAGCAGCCAAACTAGAAAATTTTCCTACAATGAGCAGTTCTTC. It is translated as CASSQTRKFSYNEQFF.

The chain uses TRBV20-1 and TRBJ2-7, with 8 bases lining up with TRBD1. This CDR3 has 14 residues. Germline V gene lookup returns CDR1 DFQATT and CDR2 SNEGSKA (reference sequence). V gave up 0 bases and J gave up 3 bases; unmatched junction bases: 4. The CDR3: CSARDLTGVYEQYF. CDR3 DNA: TGCAGTGCTAGAGATCTGACAGGGGTCTACGAGCAGTACTTC.

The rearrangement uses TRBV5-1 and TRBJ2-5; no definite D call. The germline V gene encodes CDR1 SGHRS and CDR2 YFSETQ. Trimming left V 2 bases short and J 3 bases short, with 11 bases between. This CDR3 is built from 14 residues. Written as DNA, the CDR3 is TGCGCCAGCAGCTTTAGGTACGACGAAGAGACCCAGTACTTC. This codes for CASSFRYDEETQYF.

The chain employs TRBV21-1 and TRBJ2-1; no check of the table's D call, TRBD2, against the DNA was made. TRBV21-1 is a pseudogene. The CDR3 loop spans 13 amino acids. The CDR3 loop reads CASSGRLAGEQFF. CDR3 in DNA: TGTGCCAGCAGCGGTAGACTAGCTGGTGAGCAGTTCTTC.

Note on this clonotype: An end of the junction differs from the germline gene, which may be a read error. This CDR3 reads CASSLEPLAGTSDTRYF. CDR3 nucleotides: TGTGCCAGCAGCTTGGAACCCCTAGCGGGAACCTCAGATACGCGGTATTTT. The chain links TRBV7-9 to TRBJ2-3, with 9 nucleotides matching TRBD2. Per germline, CDR1 SEHNR and CDR2 FQNEAQ (reference sequence). This CDR3 is built from 17 residues. The full variable domain, completed using reference TRBV7-9 and TRBJ2-3, is DTGVSQNPRHKITKRGQNVTFRCDPISEHNRLYWYRQTLGQGPEFLTYFQNEAQLEKSRLLSDRFSAERPKGSFSTLEIQRTEQGDSAMYLCASSLEPLAGTSDTRYFGPGTRLTVL.

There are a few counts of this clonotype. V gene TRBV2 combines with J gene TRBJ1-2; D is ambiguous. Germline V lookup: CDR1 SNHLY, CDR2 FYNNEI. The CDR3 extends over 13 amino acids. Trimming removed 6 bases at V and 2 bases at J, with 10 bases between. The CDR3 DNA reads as TGTGCCAGCAGGGTGGTAGTAAACTATGGCTACACCTTC. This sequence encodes CASRVVVNYGYTF.

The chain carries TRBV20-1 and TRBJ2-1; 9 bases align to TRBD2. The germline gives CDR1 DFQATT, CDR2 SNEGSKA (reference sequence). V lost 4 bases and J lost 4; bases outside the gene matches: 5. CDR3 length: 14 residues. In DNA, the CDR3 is TGCAGTGCTATCATCAGCGGGGGGTACAATGAGCAGTTCTTC. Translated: CSAIISGGYNEQFF.

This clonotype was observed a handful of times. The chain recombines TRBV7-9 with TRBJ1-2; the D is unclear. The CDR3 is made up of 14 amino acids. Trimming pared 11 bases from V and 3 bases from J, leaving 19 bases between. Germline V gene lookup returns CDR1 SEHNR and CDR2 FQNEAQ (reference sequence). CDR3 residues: CAGLGPTADYGYTF. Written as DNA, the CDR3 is TGTGCCGGGCTCGGCCCCACGGCGGACTATGGCTACACCTTC.

CDR3 nucleotide sequence: TGTGCCAGACTCCTGGAGTCCTCCTACAATGAGCAGTTCTTC. It is translated as CARLLESSYNEQFF. The V gene is TRBV21-1, the J gene TRBJ2-1. TRBV21-1 constitutes a pseudogene. The CDR3 runs to 14 residues.